This T cell receptor (beta chain) was found in a study of T cell changes during pregnancy in multiple sclerosis. Profiling relied on immunoSEQ multiplex PCR, and the TCRdb table lists in-frame clones only, not all of them. The table lists about 65,000 clones, roughly 92% of them singletons. Trimming took 3 bases from V and 1 from J; bases not matched to a gene: 4. The CDR3 is made up of 16 amino acids. Germline-derived CDR1 and CDR2 are SGDLS and YYNGEE. This sequence originates from a female donor in good health, enrolled as a control in a pregnancy study. Here the sequenced sample was CD8+ T cells from peripheral blood mononuclear cells, taken in the third trimester of pregnancy. The chain employs TRBV9 and TRBJ2-2, with 9 positions matching TRBD2. The CDR3 reads CASSALAGVNTGELFF. CDR3 sequence (DNA): TGTGCCAGCAGCGCTTTAGCGGGGGTGAACACCGGGGAGCTGTTTTTT.